This passage covers 27 T cell receptor beta chains from one sample sequenced in a study. Each CDR3 protein is one row after TCRdb ran MiXCR on the 5' RACE reads. Among about 6,400 distinct CDR3 sequences listed, 59% were seen once. Sequences were obtained from tumor-infiltrating memory CD4+ T cells sorted from the breast tumor. Subset denoted: memory CD4+ T cells, CD4+CD45RO+CD25-. The receptors here all came from a female donor with breast cancer.

The V and J genes are TRBV12-3 or TRBV12-4 and TRBJ2-1; no definite D call. V shed 7 bases and J shed 7 bases, with 11 bases lying between them. The CDR3 is 12 amino acids. CDR3 sequence reads: CASTRKSNEQFF. CDR3 DNA: TGTGCCAGCACTCGAAAGTCAAATGAGCAGTTCTTC.

This clonotype showed up just a few times. The chain uses TRBV9 and TRBJ2-2, with 7 bases that match TRBD2. Looked up from germline, CDR1 is SGDLS and CDR2 is YYNGEE. V was pared by 3 bases and J by 7 bases, with 9 bases of the junction left unmatched. The CDR3 spans 15 residues. For the CDR3, the DNA is TGTGCCAGCAGCGCAACCGCGCGGGGGTACGGGGAGCTGTTTTTT. It encodes CASSATARGYGELFF. Full variable domain (missing parts from reference TRBV9 and TRBJ2-2): DSGVTQTPKHLITATGQRVTLRCSPRSGDLSVYWYQQSLDQGLQFLIQYYNGEERAKGNILERFSAQQFPDLHSELNLSSLELGDSALYFCASSATARGYGELFFGEGSRLTVL.

The chain has TRBV7-3 and TRBJ2-3; no clear D gene. Germline CDR1 reads SGHTA; CDR2 reads FQGTGA. The CDR3 extends over 15 amino acids. Trimming removed 1 base at V and 5 bases at J, with 13 bases between. The DNA of the CDR3 is TGTGCCAGCAGCTTAAGCCCAAGTGGGTTAGATACGCAGTATTTT. Residues: CASSLSPSGLDTQYF.

The genes are TRBV29-1 and TRBJ1-1, with D unclear. The CDR3 extends over 12 amino acids. Germline lookup yields CDR1 SQVTM and CDR2 ANQGSEA. The V gene lost 3 bases and the J gene lost 1 base, with 6 bases spanning the gap. The CDR3 sequence: CSVEITNTEAFF. CDR3 DNA sequence: TGCAGCGTTGAGATAACGAACACTGAAGCTTTCTTT. The full variable domain, with the rest looked up from reference TRBV29-1 and TRBJ1-1, is SAVISQKPSRDICQRGTSLTIQCQVDSQVTMMFWYRQQPGQSLTLIATANQGSEATYESGFVIDKFPISRPNLTFSTLTVSNMSPEDSSIYLCSVEITNTEAFFGQGTRLTVV.

On this clonotype itself: The final CDR3 position lacks the conserved phenylalanine or tryptophan, pointing to a likely read error. V usage is TRBV20-1 and J usage is TRBJ2-7; tentatively, D is TRBD1 (5 bases). With 4 bases removed from V and 6 bases from J, the gap between germline ends came to 13 bases. From germline, CDR1 is DFQATT and CDR2 SNEGSKA (reference sequence). CDR3 size: 12 residues. CDR3 in DNA: TGCAGTGCTAACGGGCGTAGGGGCGAGCAGTACCTC. The encoded protein is CSANGRRGEQYL.

V usage is TRBV5-1 and J usage is TRBJ1-1, with no clear D. Germline CDR1 SGHRS, CDR2 YFSETQ. This CDR3 has 15 amino acids. V was cut by 1 base and J by 1 base, with 11 bases left in between. CDR3 bases: TGCGCCAGCAGCTTGAAGACATCTTCGAACACTGAAGCTTTCTTT. It codes for CASSLKTSSNTEAFF.

The chain carries TRBV5-1 and TRBJ2-7, with D possibly TRBD2 on 6 matching bases. Trimming left V 4 bases short and J 1 base short, with 12 bases between. In germline, CDR1 is SGHRS, CDR2 YFSETQ. The CDR3 sequence is 14 residues long. CDR3 sequence reads: CASSRDSSSYEQYF. Here the CDR3 DNA reads TGCGCCAGCAGCCGGGACTCGAGTTCCTACGAGCAGTACTTC.

This chain joins TRBV28 and TRBJ1-5, with D hard to call. Germline loops: CDR1 MDHEN, CDR2 SYDVKM. The CDR3 extends over 13 amino acids. V shed 6 bases and J shed 5 bases, with 11 bases lying between them. The CDR3 DNA reads as TGTGCCAGCAGCCGGGCCCGATATCAGCCCCAGCATTTT. Amino acids: CASSRARYQPQHF.

The chain employs TRBV6-5 and TRBJ2-3; no definite D call. The CDR3 has 13 residues. The germline V and J ends were trimmed by 5 bases and 5 bases, with 11 bases remaining between them. Looked up from germline, CDR1 is MNHEY and CDR2 is SVGAGI. This chain's CDR3 is CASSEVMGDTQYF. The CDR3 bases are TGTGCCAGCAGTGAAGTTATGGGAGATACGCAGTATTTT.

The table lists this clonotype with a count of one. The V and J genes are TRBV12-3 or TRBV12-4 and TRBJ2-1; 10 positions agree with TRBD2. Trimming cost V 5 bases and J 2 bases; bases outside gene matches: 3. This CDR3 contains 15 residues. CDR3 DNA sequence: TGTGCCAGCAGTAAGCGGGAGGGGACCTACAATGAGCAGTTCTTC. Protein: CASSKREGTYNEQFF.

This clonotype appeared a few times. The V and J genes are TRBV20-1 and TRBJ2-3; no clear D gene. Germline V gene lookup returns CDR1 DFQATT and CDR2 SNEGSKA (reference sequence). Trimming took 0 bases from V and 6 from J, leaving 16 bases between them. The CDR3 consists of 15 residues. CDR3 region: CSAREVEARPDTQYF. The DNA for the CDR3 is TGCAGTGCTAGAGAAGTCGAGGCGCGGCCGGATACGCAGTATTTT.

The rearrangement links TRBV5-1 to TRBJ1-2; D remains ambiguous. Germline values: CDR1 SGHRS, CDR2 YFSETQ. The CDR3 spans 14 residues. Trimming cost V 0 bases and J 4 bases, with 10 bases left between them. The CDR3 DNA sequence: TGCGCCAGCAGCTTGGAGGCGGGTTCCTATGGCTACACCTTC. Translated: CASSLEAGSYGYTF.

This chain uses TRBV5-6 with TRBJ2-7, with 7 positions matching TRBD1. The CDR3 is 13 amino acids. The trim removed 2 bases at V and 6 bases at J, leaving 5 bases unmatched. CDR1 and CDR2 from the germline V gene are SGHDT and YYEEEE. The chain's CDR3 is CASSFWTGGEQYF. Here the CDR3 DNA reads TGTGCCAGCAGCTTCTGGACAGGTGGCGAGCAGTACTTC.

This clonotype was detected only a few times. The V gene is TRBV20-1, the J gene TRBJ2-3; a weak D match, TRBD1 (6 bases). The ends were cut back, 5 bases at V and 1 base at J, with 13 bases in the middle. Germline CDR1 and CDR2: DFQATT and SNEGSKA (reference sequence). There are 14 residues in the CDR3. The CDR3 is CSAQGRLRTDTQYF. CDR3 nucleotides: TGCAGTGCTCAGGGGAGACTGCGCACAGATACGCAGTATTTT.

This clonotype was seen a few times. The J gene is TRBJ2-3, the V gene TRBV20-1; the D is unclear. Trimming took off 3 bases at V and 6 bases at J, with 13 bases between the two ends. Germline CDR1 reads DFQATT; CDR2 reads SNEGSKA (reference sequence). There are 13 residues in the CDR3. Written as DNA, the CDR3 is TGCAGTGCTAGTGACCGACCCCGGGATACGCAGTATTTT. This translates into CSASDRPRDTQYF.

The chain joins TRBV7-3 to TRBJ1-1, with a possible D match to TRBD1 (5 bases). Trimming took 0 bases from V and 4 from J, leaving 12 bases between them. This CDR3 spans 15 amino acids. CDR1 is SGHTA, CDR2 FQGTGA, per germline. CDR3 loop: CASSLTYGGGTEAFF. Here the CDR3 DNA reads TGTGCCAGCAGCTTAACGTACGGGGGAGGCACTGAAGCTTTCTTT.

The chain recombines TRBV29-1 with TRBJ1-1; 7 bases align to TRBD1. This CDR3 region has 15 residues. V lost 6 bases to trimming and J lost 0 bases; unmatched junction nucleotides: 10. Germline-derived CDR1 and CDR2 are SQVTM and ANQGSEA. This CDR3 is CSVSGGWGMNTEAFF. As DNA, the CDR3 is TGCAGCGTATCAGGGGGTTGGGGGATGAACACTGAAGCTTTCTTT.

V usage is TRBV20-1 and J usage is TRBJ2-7, with 8 bases that match TRBD1. The germline V gene has CDR1 DFQATT and CDR2 SNEGSKA (reference sequence). The CDR3 is made up of 14 amino acids. V lost 4 bases and J lost 4; bases outside the gene matches: 9. The CDR3 region is CSAKMGDRGYEQYF. The CDR3 DNA reads TGCAGTGCTAAAATGGGAGACAGGGGTTACGAGCAGTACTTC.

This chain joins TRBV20-1 and TRBJ1-5; 8 bases are a match to TRBD1. The V gene's germline CDR1 is DFQATT and CDR2 SNEGSKA (reference sequence). The CDR3 consists of 15 residues. V dropped 6 bases and J dropped 4; count of bases not matched to a gene: 11. CDR3 region: CSAVPLDRGNQPQHF. The CDR3 DNA sequence: TGCAGTGCCGTACCCCTCGACAGGGGTAATCAGCCCCAGCATTTT.

This chain uses TRBV20-1 with TRBJ2-3, with 11 bases that match TRBD1. Germline assignment: CDR1 DFQATT and CDR2 SNEGSKA (reference sequence). With V trimmed by 6 bases and J by 0 bases, 14 bases remained unmatched. The CDR3 loop spans 18 amino acids. CDR3 nucleotides: TGCAGTGCCAGGACAGGGGGCTTTCTAGCGGGGAGCACAGATACGCAGTATTTT. Amino acids: CSARTGGFLAGSTDTQYF.

This clonotype was seen only once. The final CDR3 position lacks the conserved phenylalanine or tryptophan, pointing to a likely read error. V gene TRBV12-3 or TRBV12-4 combines with J gene TRBJ1-5, with a weak D call TRBD1 (6 bases). Trimming removed 6 bases at V and 2 bases at J, with 11 bases between. This CDR3 region has 14 residues. The CDR3 sequence is CASRGDKRNQPQHL. CDR3 coding DNA: TGTGCCAGCAGAGGGGACAAGCGCAATCAGCCCCAGCATTTG.

The chain carries TRBV11-1 and TRBJ1-1; D is undetermined. The CDR3 loop spans 14 amino acids. V was clipped by 1 base and J by 4 bases, with 10 bases between them. The germline V gene has CDR1 SGHAT and CDR2 FQDESV (reference sequence). The DNA of the CDR3 is TGTGCCAGCAGCTTAGATAGGGCGAGCACTGAAGCTTTCTTT. This gives the protein CASSLDRASTEAFF. Full variable domain (remainder filled in from reference TRBV11-1 and TRBJ1-1): EAEVAQSPRYKITEKSQAVAFWCDPISGHATLYWYRQILGQGPELLVQFQDESVVDDSQLPKDRFSAERLKGVDSTLKIQPAELGDSAMYLCASSLDRASTEAFFGQGTRLTVV.

The rearrangement links TRBV6-5 to TRBJ1-2; 8 nucleotides agree with TRBD1. The J segment lost 6 bases and the V segment lost 6 bases, leaving 6 bases of the junction unmatched. Germline loops: CDR1 MNHEY, CDR2 SVGAGI. CDR3 size: 13 residues. The CDR3 loop is CASSMTGVDGYTF. The CDR3 coding sequence is TGTGCCAGCAGCATGACAGGGGTGGATGGCTACACCTTC.

This clonotype was picked up one time. V and J are TRBV12-3 or TRBV12-4 and TRBJ2-3, with D unresolved. This CDR3 is 17 amino acids long. V lost 3 bases, J lost 3 bases, and 19 bases lay in between. This chain's CDR3 is CASSFSLGPGVTDTQYF. The DNA for the CDR3 is TGTGCCAGCAGTTTCAGTCTCGGTCCTGGGGTTACAGATACGCAGTATTTT.

V gene TRBV20-1 combines with J gene TRBJ2-1, with D maybe TRBD2 (5 bases). The CDR3 runs to 14 residues. Germline lookup yields CDR1 DFQATT and CDR2 SNEGSKA (reference sequence). Trimming took off 0 bases at V and 9 bases at J, with 15 bases between the two ends. CDR3 bases: TGCAGTGCTAGAGATCAGTCTAGAGGGAGTGAGCAGTTCTTC. Its protein product is CSARDQSRGSEQFF.

This clonotype has a handful of counts. The V gene is TRBV29-1, the J gene TRBJ1-3; D gene ambiguous. V lost 0 bases and J lost 4, with 1 base in between. Germline V gene data show CDR1 as SQVTM and CDR2 as ANQGSEA. The CDR3 totals 11 residues. The CDR3 loop is CSVEEGNTIYF. CDR3 nucleotides: TGCAGCGTTGAAGAGGGAAACACCATATATTTT.

The genes are TRBV7-9 and TRBJ1-5; D possibly corresponds to TRBD1 (5 bases). This CDR3 region has 13 residues. Per the germline V gene, CDR1 is SEHNR and CDR2 is FQNEAQ (reference sequence). Deletions cut 4 bases from V and 5 bases from J, with 9 bases between. CDR3 bases: TGTGCCAGCAGCTGGGACGGATATCAGCCCCAGCATTTT. This sequence encodes CASSWDGYQPQHF. The full variable domain, with the rest looked up from reference TRBV7-9 and TRBJ1-5, is DTGVSQNPRHKITKRGQNVTFRCDPISEHNRLYWYRQTLGQGPEFLTYFQNEAQLEKSRLLSDRFSAERPKGSFSTLEIQRTEQGDSAMYLCASSWDGYQPQHFGDGTRLSIL.